This T cell receptor beta chain was documented in a study of response to subunit inactivated influenza vaccine. About this clonotype itself: Its antigen is undetermined.

TCRdb recomputed calls from the RT-PCR reads with MiXCR, one row per CDR3 protein. The table lists about 580,000 distinct CDR3 sequences, 14% of them singletons. The CDR3 loop spans 15 amino acids. The V gene lost 0 bases and the J gene lost 4 bases, with 13 bases spanning the gap. Germline V CDR1 and CDR2: SGHDT, YYEEEE. Study conclusions and caveats: Seasonal influenza vaccination, on each occasion, was suggested by the authors to recruit few new T cells.

Sequencing was performed on PBMCs from blood, taken 11 to 12 days after vaccination. The clonotype comes from a man aged 50-59 years who received an inactivated influenza vaccine. This chain connects TRBV5-6 to TRBJ1-2; D is unclear. Here the CDR3 reads CASSLESEAVYGYTF. CDR3 DNA sequence: TGTGCCAGCAGCTTGGAGAGTGAGGCAGTCTATGGCTACACCTTC.